The 22 T cell receptor beta chains reported below all come from one sample, sequenced in a study of blood T cell repertoires in COVID-19. Clones were read by immunoSEQ multiplex PCR, and TCRdb kept only the in-frame ones, dropping some. Here the sample spans some 170,000 clones, roughly 88% being singletons. Material for sequencing was PBMCs or T cells enriched from blood (not recorded which). Receptors originate from a man aged 50 to 59 who had recovered from COVID-19.

Only one count was recorded for this clone. The genes are TRBV19 and TRBJ2-2; 7 positions match TRBD1. Germline CDR1 LNHDA, CDR2 SQIVND (reference sequence). This CDR3 contains 14 residues. J lost 2 bases, V lost 7 bases, and 4 bases had no gene match. The CDR3 protein is CASKGQLNTGELFF. CDR3 DNA: TGTGCCAGTAAGGGACAGCTTAACACCGGGGAGCTGTTTTTT. Full variable domain (missing parts from reference TRBV19 and TRBJ2-2): DGGITQSPKYLFRKEGQNVTLSCEQNLNHDAMYWYRQDPGQGLRLIYYSQIVNDFQKGDIAEGYSVSREKKESFPLTVTSAQKNPTAFYLCASKGQLNTGELFFGEGSRLTVL.

The chain has TRBV2 and TRBJ1-1, with D possibly matching TRBD1 (5 bases). The CDR3 has 16 residues. The germline V gene has CDR1 SNHLY and CDR2 FYNNEI. Deletions cut 10 bases from V and 4 bases from J, with 25 bases between. The CDR3 coding sequence is TGTGCCAACCACGATCAGGGCGGCGGATACGGCACTGAAGCTTTCTTT. It specifies CANHDQGGGYGTEAFF.

This chain uses TRBV11-2 with TRBJ1-4, with 10 bases aligning to TRBD1. In germline, CDR1 is SGHAT, CDR2 FQNNGV. The V and J ends lost 1 base and 7 bases, in that order; junction bases with no gene match: 3. The CDR3 covers 15 residues. The CDR3 reads CASSLGQGASEKLFF. CDR3 nucleotide sequence: TGTGCCAGCAGCTTAGGACAGGGGGCCAGTGAAAAACTGTTTTTT.

CDR3 sequence: CASSQQQGSETQYF. The CDR3, as DNA: TGTGCCAGCAGTCAACAACAGGGAAGCGAGACCCAGTACTTC. The chain links TRBV28 to TRBJ2-5, with D possibly TRBD1 on 6 matching bases. Germline V lookup: CDR1 MDHEN, CDR2 SYDVKM. CDR3 length equals 14 residues. With 5 bases removed from V and 5 bases from J, the gap between germline ends came to 15 bases. The complete variable domain, with remaining parts taken from reference TRBV28 and TRBJ2-5, reads DVKVTQSSRYLVKRTGEKVFLECVQDMDHENMFWYRQDPGLGLRLIYFSYDVKMKEKGDIPEGYSVSREKKERFSLILESASTNQTSMYLCASSQQQGSETQYFGPGTRLLVL.

This chain joins TRBV5-1 and TRBJ1-5, with TRBD1 matching 9 bases. The CDR3 has 16 amino acids. Germline V gene lookup returns CDR1 SGHRS and CDR2 YFSETQ. V was clipped by 0 bases and J by 7 bases; unmatched bases: 8. CDR3 DNA sequence: TGCGCCAGCAGCTTGGAGAACAGGGGGCTAGGACAGCCCCAGCATTTT. Protein product: CASSLENRGLGQPQHF.

The chain carries TRBV5-1 and TRBJ2-5; possible D gene TRBD2, 6 bases. The CDR3 totals 15 residues. Trimming removed 4 bases at V and 3 bases at J, with 16 bases between. Per germline, CDR1 SGHRS and CDR2 YFSETQ. The CDR3 DNA sequence: TGCGCCAGCAGCCCCAATCAGGGAGGTGAAGAGACCCAGTACTTC. This codes for CASSPNQGGEETQYF.

This sequence joins TRBV10-3 and TRBJ2-7; the match to TRBD2 covers 13 bases. With V trimmed by 3 bases and J by 2 bases, 7 bases remained unmatched. The CDR3 consists of 17 residues. CDR1 and CDR2 from the germline V gene are ENHRY and SYGVKD. The CDR3 DNA reads TGTGCCATCAGTGACGGACTAGCGGGGGACCGAGCCTACGAGCAGTACTTC. It yields the protein CAISDGLAGDRAYEQYF.

The V and J genes are TRBV7-9 and TRBJ1-2; possible D gene TRBD1, 5 bases. This CDR3 is built from 16 residues. V gave up 1 base and J gave up 0 bases, with 12 bases separating them. In germline, CDR1 is SEHNR, CDR2 FQNEAQ (reference sequence). CDR3 nucleotides: TGTGCCAGCAGCTTAGTTGGCCAGGGCCCTAACTATGGCTACACCTTC. As protein: CASSLVGQGPNYGYTF.

The CDR3 reads CASSPQSGTAEKLFF. CDR3 sequence (DNA): TGTGCCAGTAGTCCCCAATCCGGGACAGCTGAAAAACTGTTTTTT. This chain links TRBV19 with TRBJ1-4, with 7 bases fitting TRBD1. Per germline, CDR1 LNHDA and CDR2 SQIVND (reference sequence). J was trimmed by 7 bases and V by 5 bases; bases with no gene match: 10. The CDR3 runs 15 residues.

This clone was observed once. V gene TRBV30 combines with J gene TRBJ1-1; no clear D. Per the germline V gene, CDR1 is GTSNPN and CDR2 is SVGIG (reference sequence). V lost 5 bases, J lost 1 base, and 11 bases lay in between. The CDR3 has 13 residues. This chain's CDR3 is CAWGREPNTEAFF. CDR3 coding DNA: TGTGCCTGGGGTAGGGAGCCGAACACTGAAGCTTTCTTT.

V usage is TRBV9 and J usage is TRBJ1-5; possibly TRBD1 for D (6 bases). The CDR3 runs to 17 residues. Per germline, CDR1 SGDLS and CDR2 YYNGEE. Trimming cost V 0 bases and J 4 bases, with 17 bases left between them. CDR3 in amino acids: CASSVGDRPTPNQPQHF. The CDR3 DNA follows: TGTGCCAGCAGCGTAGGCGACAGGCCTACCCCAAATCAGCCCCAGCATTTT.

This chain joins TRBV7-8 and TRBJ1-5; 9 nucleotides line up with TRBD1. Germline loops: CDR1 SGHVS, CDR2 FQNEAQ. This CDR3 has 14 amino acids. The V segment lost 4 bases and the J segment 6 bases; nucleotides outside the gene matches: 4. In nucleotides, the CDR3 is TGTGCCAGCAGCTCCGGGACAGGGCTTCAGCCCCAGCATTTT. It translates to CASSSGTGLQPQHF. Drawing the rest from reference TRBV7-8 and TRBJ1-5, the complete variable domain is GAGVSQSPRYKVAKRGQDVALRCDPISGHVSLFWYQQALGQGPEFLTYFQNEAQLDKSGLPSDRFFAERPEGSVSTLKIQRTQQEDSAVYLCASSSGTGLQPQHFGDGTRLSIL.

This chain links TRBV11-2 with TRBJ2-1; the match to TRBD1 covers 7 bases. Losses at the gene ends were 5 bases for V and 0 bases for J; bases not matched to a gene: 7. The V gene's germline CDR1 is SGHAT and CDR2 FQNNGV. This CDR3 has 16 amino acids. CDR3 DNA: TGTGCCAGCAGCCCAGGGGACAGTTACTCCTACAATGAGCAGTTCTTC. Translation gives CASSPGDSYSYNEQFF.

The DNA of the CDR3 is TGTGCCAGCAGCTTCAGACAGGGTGAAAAACTGTTTTTT. This gives the protein CASSFRQGEKLFF. V usage is TRBV5-5 and J usage is TRBJ1-4; the match to TRBD1 covers 7 bases. The germline V gene encodes CDR1 SGHKS and CDR2 YYEKEE (reference sequence). Unmatched junction bases numbered 2, after V lost 2 bases and J lost 7 bases. The CDR3 is 13 residues long.

The V gene is TRBV19, the J gene TRBJ2-1; TRBD2 matches at 7 bases. The CDR3 has 16 residues. CDR1 is LNHDA and CDR2 is SQIVND in the germline V gene (reference sequence). The junction had 8 bases not matched to a gene; V was cut back by 6 bases and J by 0 bases. CDR3 DNA: TGTGCCAGTAGCCCATCGCCTAGCGGCTCCTACAATGAGCAGTTCTTC. It encodes CASSPSPSGSYNEQFF.

This clone has just one count. This chain links TRBV5-1 with TRBJ1-3, with 11 bases identical to TRBD1. This CDR3 comprises 16 residues. Germline V gene sequence: CDR1 SGHRS, CDR2 YFSETQ. The J segment lost 0 bases and the V segment lost 5 bases, leaving 4 bases of the junction unmatched. The CDR3 here is CASSKDRGPSGNTIYF. The CDR3 DNA reads as TGCGCCAGCAGTAAGGACAGGGGGCCCTCTGGAAACACCATATATTTT.

CDR3 bases: TGTGCCAGCAGCTTATTAGCAGGGTCTAACACCGGGGAGCTGTTTTTT. Translated: CASSLLAGSNTGELFF. The rearrangement links TRBV7-6 to TRBJ2-2, with D possibly being TRBD1 (5 bases). Trimming removed 2 bases at V and 2 bases at J, with 12 bases between. The germline V gene has CDR1 SGHVS and CDR2 FNYEAQ. The CDR3 consists of 16 residues.

This chain joins TRBV5-1 and TRBJ1-5, with D maybe TRBD1 (5 bases). Germline values: CDR1 SGHRS, CDR2 YFSETQ. The CDR3 totals 18 residues. V was clipped by 1 base and J by 0 bases, with 17 bases between them. The CDR3 DNA follows: TGCGCCAGCAGCTTGAGTCCAGGGTGGAGAAATAGCAATCAGCCCCAGCATTTT. Its protein is CASSLSPGWRNSNQPQHF.

The chain combines TRBV15 with TRBJ1-2; 7 nucleotides line up with TRBD1. Trimming at V came to 1 base and at J to 4 bases, leaving 0 bases not matched to a gene. CDR1 and CDR2 (germline): LNHNV, YYDKDF (reference sequence). The CDR3 spans 13 residues. The CDR3 protein is CATSRGDSYGYTF. As DNA, the CDR3 is TGTGCCACCAGCAGAGGGGACAGCTATGGCTACACCTTC.

This chain joins TRBV5-1 and TRBJ1-6, with 7 positions matching TRBD1. The CDR3 is 18 amino acids. Germline V lookup: CDR1 SGHRS, CDR2 YFSETQ. The ends lost 1 base at V and 4 bases at J; junction bases unmatched: 11. The CDR3 here is CASSLTVQGQTYNSPLHF. The CDR3 DNA follows: TGCGCCAGCAGCTTGACCGTACAGGGGCAGACTTATAATTCACCCCTCCACTTT.

This clone was counted a few times. V gene TRBV5-4 combines with J gene TRBJ1-5; D remains ambiguous. The V and J ends lost 2 bases and 9 bases respectively, with 15 bases between them. Per germline, CDR1 SGHNT and CDR2 YYREEE (reference sequence). The CDR3 consists of 14 residues. CDR3 residues: CASSLDPERRPQHF. The DNA for the CDR3 is TGTGCCAGCAGCTTAGACCCCGAGCGGAGGCCCCAGCATTTT. Based on the CDR3 plus reference TRBV5-4 and TRBJ1-5, the full variable domain is ETGVTQSPTHLIKTRGQQVTLRCSSQSGHNTVSWYQQALGQGPQFIFQYYREEENGRGNFPPRFSGLQFPNYSSELNVNALELDDSALYLCASSLDPERRPQHFGDGTRLSIL.

With regard to this clone: The junction departs from the called germline gene at one end, perhaps through a read error. The chain carries TRBV6-5 and TRBJ1-2; 9 bases are a match to TRBD1. The CDR3 contains 13 residues. Germline CDR1 is MNHEY and CDR2 is SVGAGI. In nucleotides, the CDR3 is TGTGCCAGCAGTAACCGGGACAGGGCCTCCATTTCCTTC. This encodes CASSNRDRASISF.